The 32 T cell receptor beta chains in this list originate from one sample, sequenced in a study of T cells in Graves' hyperthyroidism and ophthalmopathy. Amplification yielded TCR beta CDR3 regions, with RNA transcripts as the source. HTBI primers were the set used in a first-round RT-PCR of the TCR CDR3. Via MiXCR, TCRdb re-called the multiplex PCR reads, giving one row per CDR3 protein. The table includes some 700,000 distinct CDR3 sequences, 17% detected once. The sample was blood. These receptor sequences come from a man aged 50 or older with Graves' hyperthyroidism.

The chain recombines TRBV30 with TRBJ1-6; D not certain. The CDR3 contains 15 residues. Deletions cut 0 bases from V and 10 bases from J, with 16 bases between. Germline-derived CDR1 and CDR2 are GTSNPN and SVGIG (reference sequence). The CDR3 here is CAWSVRGPRESPLHF. The DNA for the CDR3 is TGTGCCTGGAGTGTACGGGGTCCTCGGGAATCACCCCTCCACTTT.

This clonotype came up a few times. The V gene is TRBV10-1, the J gene TRBJ2-3, with 11 positions matching TRBD2. With 3 bases clipped from V and 4 bases from J, the junction kept 3 bases outside the gene matches. The germline V gene has CDR1 WNHNN and CDR2 SYGVQD (reference sequence). The CDR3 is made up of 15 amino acids. The CDR3 DNA is TGCGCCAGCAGTGACACTAGCGGGAGACCAGATACGCAGTATTTT. Translating gives CASSDTSGRPDTQYF.

The genes are TRBV28 and TRBJ2-1; 8 nucleotides align to TRBD1. Per the germline V gene, CDR1 is MDHEN and CDR2 is SYDVKM. After removal of 6 bases from V and 4 bases from J, the junction contained 8 bases not matched to a gene. CDR3 length equals 15 residues. The DNA for the CDR3 is TGTGCCAGCAGCCTGACAGGGGCGAGGTACAATGAGCAGTTCTTC. It encodes CASSLTGARYNEQFF.

The chain employs TRBV7-9 and TRBJ2-1; 10 bases fit TRBD2. The CDR3 totals 15 residues. Germline assignment: CDR1 SEHNR and CDR2 FQNEAQ (reference sequence). The J segment lost 8 bases and the V segment lost 1 base, leaving 5 bases of the junction unmatched. CDR3 protein: CASSLVIAGGHEQFF. The DNA of the CDR3 is TGTGCCAGCAGCTTAGTTATAGCGGGAGGCCATGAGCAGTTCTTC.

This clonotype appeared many times. V gene TRBV19 combines with J gene TRBJ1-2, with D possibly TRBD1 on 6 matching bases. This CDR3 spans 18 amino acids. Germline loops: CDR1 LNHDA, CDR2 SQIVND (reference sequence). V lost 5 bases to trimming and J lost 6 bases, with 28 bases between them. The CDR3 region has the DNA TGTGCCAGTAGTCCCGGGGGGGCATTCGCTATGGGCTCAAATGGCTACACCTTC. Translated: CASSPGGAFAMGSNGYTF.

The chain couples TRBV29-1 to TRBJ2-7; D gene unclear. CDR3 length equals 10 residues. CDR1 is SQVTM, CDR2 ANQGSEA, per germline. The V end was cut by 1 base, the J end by 5 bases, with 3 bases between. The CDR3 sequence is CSVEGDEQYF. Here the CDR3 DNA reads TGCAGCGTTGAAGGCGACGAGCAGTACTTC.

This clonotype was seen ten or more times. The germline gene is not matched at one end of the junction; a read error may be the cause. J is TRBJ2-5 and V is TRBV7-2, with TRBD2 identical over 11 bases. CDR1 and CDR2 from the germline V gene are SGHTA and FQGNSA. The CDR3 is 14 residues long. For the CDR3, the DNA is TGTGCCAGCAGCCTAGCGGGAGGTGGAGAGACCCAGTACTTC. Translation gives CASSLAGGGETQYF.

This clonotype showed up many times. As DNA, the CDR3 is TGTGCCAGCAGACCCAGCGCTGGTCCCTCATACAATGAGCAGTTCTTC. This codes for CASRPSAGPSYNEQFF. The rearrangement joins TRBV27 to TRBJ2-1; D gene uncertain. Germline V gene sequence: CDR1 MNHEY, CDR2 SMNVEV (reference sequence). This CDR3 contains 16 residues. V lost 6 bases and J 4 bases, leaving 19 bases between the germline ends.

The chain employs TRBV5-1 and TRBJ1-2, with 8 bases that match TRBD1. The germline V gene encodes CDR1 SGHRS and CDR2 YFSETQ. The V and J ends lost 8 bases and 5 bases, in that order; junction bases with no gene match: 14. The CDR3 length is 15 residues. Written as DNA, the CDR3 is TGCGCCAGTAAACCGACAGGGGCGAGCTATTATGGCTACACCTTC. As protein: CASKPTGASYYGYTF.

This clonotype was observed a handful of times. CDR3 loop: CASRMGQRTDTQYF. The CDR3 bases are TGTGCCAGCAGGATGGGACAGAGAACAGATACGCAGTATTTT. The chain couples TRBV12-3 or TRBV12-4 to TRBJ2-3, with 7 bases that match TRBD1. The junction had 6 bases not matched to a gene; V was cut back by 6 bases and J by 3 bases. CDR3 length: 14 amino acids.

In this sample, this clonotype turned up many times. The chain combines TRBV9 with TRBJ1-1; D remains ambiguous. The CDR3 is 15 residues long. The ends were cut back, 3 bases at V and 2 bases at J, with 14 bases in the middle. From germline, CDR1 is SGDLS and CDR2 YYNGEE. CDR3 sequence: CASSGHGGSNTEAFF. In DNA, the CDR3 is TGTGCCAGCAGCGGCCATGGTGGATCTAACACTGAAGCTTTCTTT.

This clonotype appeared a few times. The V call is TRBV4-1, the J call TRBJ2-3, with TRBD2 matching 8 bases. Germline V gene lookup returns CDR1 MGHRA and CDR2 YSYEKL. V was pared by 4 bases and J by 0 bases, with 9 bases of the junction left unmatched. CDR3 length: 17 residues. CDR3 sequence (DNA): TGCGCCAGCAGCCGTCGGAGTAGCGGGACTAGCACAGATACGCAGTATTTT. This sequence encodes CASSRRSSGTSTDTQYF.

This clonotype appeared many times. This chain connects TRBV18 to TRBJ2-5; 12 bases line up with TRBD2. This CDR3 comprises 14 residues. V was clipped by 5 bases and J by 5 bases; unmatched bases: 3. Germline V gene sequence: CDR1 KGHSH, CDR2 LQKENI. In nucleotides, the CDR3 is TGTGCCAGCTCAAGGACTAGCGGGAAGGAGACCCAGTACTTC. Amino acid sequence: CASSRTSGKETQYF.

This clonotype has ten or more counts. The gene calls are TRBV30 and TRBJ1-1, with D possibly TRBD1 on 6 matching bases. Between the trimmed V and J ends, which lost 0 bases and 0 bases, there was a span of 11 bases. The germline V gene has CDR1 GTSNPN and CDR2 SVGIG (reference sequence). The CDR3 length is 15 residues. CDR3 region: CAWSVQGGLNTEAFF. The CDR3, as DNA: TGTGCCTGGAGTGTACAGGGCGGGTTGAACACTGAAGCTTTCTTT.

A note on this clonotype: Compared with germline, one end of the junction differs, possibly owing to a read error. This chain links TRBV7-9 with TRBJ2-1; 7 bases line up with TRBD2. This CDR3 has 16 amino acids. The V gene's germline CDR1 is SEHNR and CDR2 FQNEAQ (reference sequence). The CDR3 bases are TGTGCCAGCAGATTAGGTAGGGCGGGAGTCAGGAATGAGCAGTTCTTC. As protein: CASRLGRAGVRNEQFF.

In this sample, this clonotype turned up many times. J is TRBJ2-5 and V is TRBV28; D may be TRBD1 (7 bases). Germline loops: CDR1 MDHEN, CDR2 SYDVKM. This CDR3 contains 14 residues. Trimming took 5 bases from V and 4 from J, leaving 14 bases between them. Written as DNA, the CDR3 is TGTGCCAGCAGTGACAGGGAGGTCATAGAGACCCAGTACTTC. Residues: CASSDREVIETQYF.

This clonotype was found a few times. This rearrangement joins TRBV10-2 to TRBJ1-5; 7 positions match TRBD1. This CDR3 contains 15 residues. Germline values: CDR1 WSHSY, CDR2 SAAADI. V lost 2 bases to trimming and J lost 4 bases; unmatched junction nucleotides: 5. CDR3 in amino acids: CASSEDGTENQPQHF. The CDR3 coding sequence is TGCGCCAGCAGTGAGGACGGGACAGAAAATCAGCCCCAGCATTTT.

This clonotype was counted between two and nine times. This rearrangement joins TRBV30 to TRBJ2-7, with 11 bases matching TRBD2. Germline V gene data show CDR1 as GTSNPN and CDR2 as SVGIG (reference sequence). The CDR3 length is 13 residues. The junction had 4 bases not matched to a gene; V was cut back by 5 bases and J by 4 bases. The CDR3 DNA is TGTGCCTGGGGGACTAGCGGAAAGTACGAGCAGTACTTC. Its translation: CAWGTSGKYEQYF. The entire variable domain, with the rest obtained from reference TRBV30 and TRBJ2-7, is as follows: SQTIHQWPATLVQPVGSPLSLECTVEGTSNPNLYWYRQAAGRGLQLLFYSVGIGQISSEVPQNLSASRPQDRQFILSSKKLLLSDSGFYLCAWGTSGKYEQYFGPGTRLTVT.

This clonotype was seen a few times. J is TRBJ2-2 and V is TRBV7-9; a possible D gene is TRBD2 (5 bases). The CDR3 runs to 15 residues. The germline CDR1 and CDR2 sequences are SEHNR and FQNEAQ (reference sequence). The V and J ends lost 1 base and 6 bases respectively, with 12 bases between them. For the CDR3, the DNA is TGTGCCAGCAGCTTAGTCGTAGCGTTCGCCGGGGAGCTGTTTTTT. It codes for CASSLVVAFAGELFF.

The rearrangement links TRBV19 to TRBJ2-1; 10 bases are shared with TRBD2. CDR3 length: 17 residues. Losses at the gene ends were 4 bases for V and 5 bases for J; bases not matched to a gene: 11. Germline CDR1 and CDR2: LNHDA and SQIVND (reference sequence). The CDR3 protein is CASSSSSGSLWNNEQFF. CDR3 bases: TGTGCCAGTAGTAGCTCTAGCGGGAGTCTTTGGAACAATGAGCAGTTCTTC.

In this sample, this clonotype turned up many times. The gene calls are TRBV6-2 or TRBV6-3 and TRBJ1-1; 10 bases align to TRBD1. Germline assignment: CDR1 MNHEY and CDR2 SVGEGT. V lost 2 bases, J lost 1 base, and 1 base stayed unmatched. This CDR3 spans 15 amino acids. CDR3: CASSYGQGGNTEAFF. The CDR3 DNA sequence: TGTGCCAGCAGTTACGGACAGGGGGGGAACACTGAAGCTTTCTTT.

This chain links TRBV6-1 with TRBJ1-6; TRBD1 agrees at 7 bases. The germline CDR1 and CDR2 sequences are MNHNS and SASEGT. Trimming at V came to 6 bases and at J to 3 bases, leaving 8 bases not matched to a gene. The CDR3 runs 16 residues. The DNA for the CDR3 is TGTGCCAGCAGCCCAGCCCCAGGGGGCTATAATTCACCCCTCCACTTT. This codes for CASSPAPGGYNSPLHF.

The rearrangement joins TRBV11-1 to TRBJ1-1, with a tentative D call TRBD1 (5 bases). The V end was cut by 3 bases, the J end by 0 bases, with 14 bases between. The CDR3 has 16 residues. CDR1 and CDR2 from the germline V gene are SGHAT and FQDESV (reference sequence). The CDR3 DNA sequence: TGTGCCAGCAGCTTGGGTGGAGTGGGGGTGAACACTGAAGCTTTCTTT. Its translation is CASSLGGVGVNTEAFF.

This clonotype was detected many times. The chain has TRBV10-3 and TRBJ2-4, with D maybe TRBD2 (6 bases). This CDR3 region has 15 residues. The germline V gene encodes CDR1 ENHRY and CDR2 SYGVKD. V lost 3 bases, J lost 3 bases, and 12 bases lay in between. The CDR3 is CAISDGGVGKNIQYF. In nucleotides, the CDR3 is TGTGCCATCAGTGACGGGGGAGTCGGCAAAAACATTCAGTACTTC.

The table lists this clonotype with a few counts. The chain couples TRBV19 to TRBJ1-5, with 9 bases matching TRBD1. Germline V gene data show CDR1 as LNHDA and CDR2 as SQIVND (reference sequence). V shed 2 bases, J shed 0 bases, and the junction held 8 bases outside the gene matches. The CDR3 runs 18 residues. The CDR3 DNA follows: TGTGCCAGTAGTATAAGGAAAGGGACAGGGCTTAGCAATCAGCCCCAGCATTTT. Translating it yields CASSIRKGTGLSNQPQHF.

This clonotype was detected only a few times. The rearrangement links TRBV12-5 to TRBJ2-1, with D tentatively TRBD2 (6 bases). The V and J ends lost 8 bases and 5 bases respectively, with 19 bases between them. CDR1 and CDR2 (germline): LGHNT, FRNRAP. This CDR3 is built from 15 residues. The DNA for the CDR3 is TGTGCTAGTCTACGGGCGGGATTAGACCACAATGAGCAGTTCTTC. It codes for CASLRAGLDHNEQFF.

Here the CDR3 DNA reads TGTGCCAGCAGTTTATCTAGCGTCCAGGGAGGCTACGAGCAGTACTTC. Protein: CASSLSSVQGGYEQYF. The chain links TRBV28 to TRBJ2-7; TRBD2 is a possible D gene (6 bases). The length of the CDR3 is 16 residues. Trimming shortened V by 1 base and J by 3 bases, and 16 bases separated the two germline ends. The germline V gene encodes CDR1 MDHEN and CDR2 SYDVKM.

This clonotype was seen repeatedly, ten times or more. The rearrangement joins TRBV6-5 to TRBJ2-2, with a weak D call TRBD1 (6 bases). CDR1 is MNHEY and CDR2 is SVGAGI in the germline V gene. The ends were cut back, 2 bases at V and 4 bases at J, with 14 bases in the middle. The CDR3 covers 16 residues. The CDR3 sequence is CASSYGQGTRTGELFF. In nucleotides, the CDR3 is TGTGCCAGCAGTTACGGGCAGGGGACGCGCACCGGGGAGCTGTTTTTT.

The chain has TRBV9 and TRBJ2-2, with 8 bases identical to TRBD1. The germline CDR1 and CDR2 sequences are SGDLS and YYNGEE. V was clipped by 0 bases and J by 1 base; unmatched bases: 2. The CDR3 contains 16 residues. The CDR3 DNA follows: TGTGCCAGCAGCGTAGCCGGGACAGGGAACACCGGGGAGCTGTTTTTT. It yields the protein CASSVAGTGNTGELFF.

The chain employs TRBV2 and TRBJ2-2, with D perhaps assigned TRBD1 or TRBD2 (6 bases each). CDR3 length: 14 amino acids. Trimming took off 7 bases at V and 5 bases at J, with 14 bases between the two ends. Looked up from germline, CDR1 is SNHLY and CDR2 is FYNNEI. The CDR3 DNA follows: TGTGCCAGCACCCTGGCGGGACAAACCGGGGAGCTGTTTTTT. Translation: CASTLAGQTGELFF.

At least ten counts were recorded for this clonotype. The rearrangement joins TRBV20-1 to TRBJ2-7; either TRBD1 or TRBD2 may supply D (5 bases each). In germline, CDR1 is DFQATT, CDR2 SNEGSKA (reference sequence). CDR3 length equals 15 residues. Trimming cost V 2 bases and J 5 bases, with 19 bases left between them. As DNA, the CDR3 is TGCAGTGCTAGAAGATGGGACGAGCTTCGTGACGAGCAGTACTTC. Amino acids: CSARRWDELRDEQYF.

This clonotype has ten or more counts. The genes are TRBV11-2 and TRBJ1-1; TRBD1 matches at 9 bases. V trimming: 8 bases; J trimming: 4 bases; junction bases outside the gene matches: 5. Germline V gene lookup returns CDR1 SGHAT and CDR2 FQNNGV. The CDR3 has 13 amino acids. The CDR3 DNA sequence: TGTGCCAGCGGGACAGGGTTCGGCACTGAAGCTTTCTTT. It encodes CASGTGFGTEAFF.